The entry below describes one TCR beta chain. Its cognate antigen is unknown. Expressed TCRB transcripts got sequenced, as all isolated RNA was reverse transcribed. Using immunoSEQ multiplex PCR, the repertoire was profiled, and TCRdb retains in-frame clones only, with some absent. The sample includes about 360,000 clones, over 9.5% of them seen just once. This specimen belongs to a study of beta chain features in type 1 diabetes. V shed 7 bases and J shed 4 bases, with 14 bases lying between them. The CDR3 runs 14 residues. Germline lookup yields CDR1 MDHEN and CDR2 SYDVKM. Broader study findings: VDJ junctions sequenced from type 1 diabetes patients showed fewer insertions and more deletions.

Sequencing was performed on naive CD4+ T cells from blood. The gene calls are TRBV28 and TRBJ2-1; a possible D gene is TRBD1 (5 bases). The sequence was collected from a man between 18 and 35 years old in good health. The CDR3 coding sequence is TGTGCCAGCATCCAGCCAGGGAAATACAATGAGCAGTTCTTC. This sequence encodes CASIQPGKYNEQFF.